This is a list of T cell receptor beta chains from one sample in a study of blood T cell repertoires in COVID-19. Produced via immunoSEQ multiplex PCR; TCRdb's table is partial and in-frame only. The sample contains fewer than 45,000 clones, 80% to 90% of which appear only once. Input material: peripheral blood. The receptors shown here come from a woman between 40 and 55 years old with acute or convalescent COVID-19. CDR3s include the opening cysteine and the closing phenylalanine or tryptophan. The order of the fields is D gene, clone size, J gene, CDR3 length, V gene, CDR3 protein, CDR3 DNA. A D gene is named only where the DNA matches it firmly. Part of the rows lack a size; the others show once, few, many or a class for expanded clones.

- | - | TRBJ2-7 | 15 | TRBV28 | CASSRSGTPPYEQYF | TGTGCCAGCAGTCGCTCCGGGACTCCTCCCTACGAGCAGTACTTC
- | - | TRBJ1-3 | 13 | TRBV15 | CATAGAGGNTIYF | TGTGCCACCGCAGGGGCCGGTGGAAACACCATATATTTT
TRBD1 | - | TRBJ1-5 | 15 | TRBV5-5 | CASSLFLQGDQPQHF | TGTGCCAGCAGCTTGTTTTTACAGGGGGATCAGCCCCAGCATTTT
TRBD2 | - | TRBJ2-7 | 14 | TRBV18 | CASSQRDGSYEQYF | TGTGCCAGCTCACAGCGGGACGGCTCCTACGAGCAGTACTTC
TRBD2 | - | TRBJ2-5 | 15 | TRBV2 | CASKKSGGAQETQYF | TGTGCCAGCAAGAAAAGCGGGGGGGCCCAAGAGACCCAGTACTTC
TRBD1 | once | TRBJ1-5 | 17 | TRBV7-2 | CASSLIQGALDNQPQHF | TGTGCCAGCAGCCTTATACAGGGGGCGCTGGACAATCAGCCCCAGCATTTT
- | - | TRBJ1-2 | 14 | TRBV5-1 | CASSRGGTVYGYTF | TGCGCCAGCAGTAGAGGGGGTACAGTCTATGGCTACACCTTC
- | - | TRBJ2-7 | 13 | TRBV27 | CASSFDRSNEQYF | TGTGCCAGCAGTTTCGACAGGTCGAACGAGCAGTACTTC
TRBD2 | - | TRBJ2-3 | 17 | TRBV5-4 | CASSPELAGGPMDTQYF | TGTGCCAGCAGCCCCGAACTAGCGGGGGGGCCTATGGATACGCAGTATTTT
- | - | TRBJ2-7 | 15 | TRBV4-1 | CASSQEQRVSYEQYF | TGCGCCAGCAGCCAAGAACAGCGGGTCTCCTACGAGCAGTACTTC
TRBD1 | few | TRBJ1-1 | 14 | TRBV5-1 | CASSSQGVDTEAFF | TGCGCCAGCAGCTCGCAGGGGGTTGACACTGAAGCTTTCTTT
- | - | TRBJ2-7 | 15 | TRBV9 | CASSAAGTGIGEQYF | TGTGCCAGCAGCGCCGCAGGGACTGGAATTGGGGAGCAGTACTTC
- | once | TRBJ1-3 | 12 | TRBV6-6 | CASRGPGNTIYF | TGTGCCAGCAGGGGGCCTGGAAACACCATATATTTT
TRBD2 | - | TRBJ2-3 | 17 | TRBV28 | CASSLRKAGGATDTQYF | TGTGCCAGCAGTTTAAGGAAAGCGGGAGGAGCCACAGATACGCAGTATTTT
- | - | TRBJ2-3 | 14 | TRBV7-3 | CASSLSAGIDTQYF | TGTGCCAGCAGCTTATCCGCAGGGATAGATACGCAGTATTTT
TRBD1 | - | TRBJ1-5 | 16 | TRBV30 | CAWGRGQGRGNQPQHF | TGTGCCTGGGGCCGCGGACAGGGTCGGGGCAATCAGCCCCAGCATTTT
TRBD1 | - | TRBJ1-2 | 15 | TRBV10-3 | CAISPARDRDYGYTF | TGTGCCATCAGTCCCGCCCGAGACAGGGACTATGGCTACACCTTC
TRBD1 | - | TRBJ2-7 | 15 | TRBV18 | CASSSSGTGIYEQYF | TGTGCCAGCTCATCTTCCGGGACAGGGATATACGAGCAGTACTTC
TRBD1 | - | TRBJ2-7 | 15 | TRBV5-4 | CASSPVAGTGGEQYF | TGTGCCAGCAGCCCCGTGGCGGGGACAGGGGGCGAGCAGTACTTC
- | - | TRBJ2-3 | 12 | TRBV18 | CASSLSTDTQYF | TGTGCCAGCTCACTATCCACAGATACGCAGTATTTT
TRBD1 | - | TRBJ1-1 | 15 | TRBV19 | CASRGQVFWDTEAFF | TGTGCCAGTAGAGGACAGGTATTTTGGGACACTGAAGCTTTCTTT
TRBD2 | once | TRBJ2-1 | 19 | TRBV7-3 | CASSQRPTSGGANYNEQFF | TGTGCCAGCAGCCAAAGACCGACTAGCGGGGGTGCTAACTACAATGAGCAGTTCTTC
TRBD2 | - | TRBJ2-2 | 19 | TRBV15 | CATSRGRGLAGGNTGELFF | TGTGCCACCAGCAGAGGCCGGGGACTAGCGGGAGGAAACACCGGGGAGCTGTTTTTT
TRBD2 | - | TRBJ2-1 | 18 | TRBV25-1 | CASSELVTSGRPYNEQFF | TGTGCCAGCAGTGAATTGGTGACTAGCGGGAGGCCCTACAATGAGCAGTTCTTC
- | - | TRBJ2-1 | 14 | TRBV2 | CASSIHGSGGEQFF | TGTGCCAGCAGTATCCACGGGAGTGGGGGTGAGCAGTTCTTC
TRBD1 | few | TRBJ2-2 | 14 | TRBV5-4 | CASSSGTAAGELFF | TGTGCCAGCAGCTCCGGGACAGCCGCCGGGGAGCTGTTTTTT
TRBD2 | - | TRBJ2-3 | 17 | TRBV3-1/TRBV3-2 | CASSPYRTSGAKDTQYF | TGTGCCAGCAGCCCTTACAGGACTAGCGGGGCGAAAGATACGCAGTATTTT
- | - | TRBJ1-5 | 15 | TRBV28 | CASSFSDNSNQPQHF | TGTGCCAGCAGTTTTTCGGACAATAGCAATCAGCCCCAGCATTTT
- | - | TRBJ2-7 | 13 | TRBV6-2/TRBV6-3 | CASSYSTGYEQYF | TGTGCCAGCAGTTACTCGACGGGATACGAGCAGTACTTC
- | - | TRBJ1-1 | 15 | TRBV19 | CASRLLARADTEAFF | TGTGCCAGTAGACTATTGGCTCGAGCGGACACTGAAGCTTTCTTT
TRBD2 | - | TRBJ2-2 | 17 | TRBV5-4 | CASSLAGSGIRTGELFF | TGTGCCAGCAGCTTGGCTGGGAGCGGGATCAGGACCGGGGAGCTGTTTTTT
TRBD1 | - | TRBJ2-4 | 14 | TRBV5-1 | CASSLVAGGNIQYF | TGCGCCAGCAGCTTGGTGGCAGGGGGTAACATTCAGTACTTC
- | - | TRBJ2-7 | 14 | TRBV2 | CASSDLNLPGEQYF | TGTGCCAGCAGTGATTTGAACCTCCCGGGCGAGCAGTACTTC
- | - | TRBJ1-1 | 14 | TRBV5-8 | CASSLGVVNTEAFF | TGTGCCAGCAGCTTAGGGGTCGTGAACACTGAAGCTTTCTTT
TRBD1 | - | TRBJ2-5 | 15 | TRBV27 | CASSLDTGGGETQYF | TGTGCCAGCAGTTTAGACACAGGGGGCGGAGAGACCCAGTACTTC
- | - | TRBJ2-7 | 14 | TRBV28 | CASSPPTGSTMEYF | TGTGCCAGCAGTCCCCCGACAGGATCTACGATGGAGTACTTC
TRBD1 | - | TRBJ2-5 | 15 | TRBV11-2 | CASSPDRGLGETQYF | TGTGCCAGCAGCCCGGACAGGGGGCTAGGGGAGACCCAGTACTTC
- | - | TRBJ2-7 | 14 | TRBV7-9 | CASSLSYRASEQYF | TGTGCCAGCAGCTTATCCTACAGGGCCTCCGAGCAGTACTTC
- | - | TRBJ2-1 | 15 | TRBV27 | CASSLGSGVVHEQFF | TGTGCCAGCAGTTTAGGGTCGGGAGTAGTCCATGAGCAGTTCTTC
TRBD1 | - | TRBJ2-7 | 15 | TRBV18 | CASSPPGQGRLKQYF | TGTGCCAGCTCACCACCGGGACAGGGACGCTTGAAGCAGTACTTC
TRBD1 | - | TRBJ2-7 | 15 | TRBV6-5 | CASSRPGGTSYEQYF | TGTGCCAGCAGTCGGCCAGGGGGAACCTCCTACGAGCAGTACTTC
- | - | TRBJ1-3 | 13 | TRBV4-2 | CASSQDTGNTIYF | TGTGCCAGCAGCCAGGACACTGGAAACACCATATATTTT
- | few | TRBJ1-2 | 18 | TRBV4-2 | CASSQDRVGRYTNYGYTF | TGTGCCAGCAGCCAAGATCGAGTAGGGAGGTATACTAACTATGGCTACACCTTC
TRBD1 | - | TRBJ2-5 | 15 | TRBV3-1/TRBV3-2 | CASSRSIQGQETQYF | TGTGCCAGCAGTCGTTCAATACAGGGGCAAGAGACCCAGTACTTC
- | - | TRBJ2-7 | 14 | TRBV4-1 | CASSQDGLTYEQYF | TGCGCCAGCAGCCAAGATGGACTCACCTACGAGCAGTACTTC
TRBD2 | - | TRBJ2-7 | 19 | TRBV28 | CASSSTSGTSGTKPYEQYF | TGTGCCAGCAGTTCAACTTCCGGGACTAGCGGGACGAAGCCCTACGAGCAGTACTTC